What follows are 14 T cell receptor beta chains derived from one specimen sequenced in a study of beta chain features in type 1 diabetes. Every bit of the isolated RNA underwent reverse transcription, so sequencing read expressed TCRB transcripts. Produced via immunoSEQ multiplex PCR; TCRdb's table is partial and in-frame only. The sample shows some 410,000 clones, roughly 11% of them seen only once. The specimen was naive CD4+ T cells from blood. These receptors all stem from a woman aged 18-29 years in good health.

A remark on this clone: This sample includes further DNA sequences coding for the same CDR3. V usage is TRBV2 and J usage is TRBJ2-3; 7 bases agree with TRBD1. Trimming removed 6 bases from V and 4 bases from J; junction bases left unmatched: 7. CDR3 length: 14 amino acids. Germline CDR1 and CDR2: SNHLY and FYNNEI. The CDR3 sequence: CASSQDRVADTQYF. The CDR3 DNA follows: TGTGCCAGCAGCCAAGACAGGGTGGCAGATACGCAGTATTTT.

This clone was seen just once. V usage is TRBV27 and J usage is TRBJ2-1; D remains unclear. The CDR3 runs to 16 residues. Per germline, CDR1 MNHEY and CDR2 SMNVEV (reference sequence). The V and J ends lost 4 bases and 0 bases respectively, with 13 bases between them. The DNA for the CDR3 is TGTGCCAGCAGTTCCCGCCAGGCCAGCTCCTACAATGAGCAGTTCTTC. This sequence encodes CASSSRQASSYNEQFF.

This clone showed up just a few times. The chain combines TRBV20-1 with TRBJ2-7; TRBD1 agrees at 7 bases. The CDR3 length is 11 residues. CDR1 and CDR2 (germline): DFQATT, SNEGSKA (reference sequence). This CDR3 reads CSALRQGSPHV. CDR3 sequence (DNA): TGCAGTGCCCTAAGACAGGGCTCTCCTCACGTC.

This chain joins TRBV15 and TRBJ2-7, with no clear D. Germline-derived CDR1 and CDR2 are LNHNV and YYDKDF (reference sequence). V was pared by 0 bases and J by 0 bases, with 6 bases between. CDR3 size: 14 residues. CDR3 protein: CATSRDRRSYEQYV. The CDR3 DNA is TGTGCCACCAGCAGAGATCGGCGCTCCTACGAGCAGTACGTC.

This sequence joins TRBV5-1 and TRBJ2-3; unclear D gene. Between the trimmed V and J ends, which lost 2 bases and 2 bases, there was a span of 12 bases. CDR3 length: 15 residues. Germline V gene lookup returns CDR1 SGHRS and CDR2 YFSETQ. CDR3 region: CASSFAAGVTDTQYF. The CDR3 nucleotides read TGCGCCAGCAGCTTCGCGGCAGGAGTCACAGATACGCAGTATTTT.

The CDR3 here is CASSLGAGPTNYGYTF. The CDR3, as DNA: TGTGCCAGCAGCTTAGGGGCAGGACCTACTAACTATGGCTACACCTTC. The V gene is TRBV7-9, the J gene TRBJ1-2; D is uncertain. The CDR3 sequence is 16 residues long. The germline V gene encodes CDR1 SEHNR and CDR2 FQNEAQ (reference sequence). Trimming took 1 base from V and 0 from J, leaving 12 bases between them.

The chain employs TRBV5-1 and TRBJ2-3; D is unresolved. Trimming removed 4 bases at V and 2 bases at J, with 14 bases between. Germline CDR1 is SGHRS and CDR2 is YFSETQ. This CDR3 spans 15 amino acids. The chain's CDR3 is CASSLAGISTDTQYF. The CDR3 bases are TGCGCCAGCAGCCTGGCAGGAATCTCCACAGATACGCAGTATTTT.

The rearrangement uses TRBV6-5 and TRBJ2-3; possible D gene TRBD1, 6 bases. Trimming cost V 0 bases and J 1 base, with 8 bases left between them. The germline V gene encodes CDR1 MNHEY and CDR2 SVGAGI. CDR3 length equals 15 residues. The CDR3 region is CASSYSTGRTDTQYF. The DNA of the CDR3 is TGTGCCAGCAGTTACTCAACAGGGCGCACAGATACGCAGTATTTT.

This clone was seen ten or more times. The chain couples TRBV29-1 to TRBJ2-7; 7 bases match TRBD1. J was trimmed by 5 bases and V by 8 bases; bases with no gene match: 9. Germline CDR1 SQVTM, CDR2 ANQGSEA. The CDR3 extends over 12 amino acids. Written as DNA, the CDR3 is TGCAGCACCCGACAGGGTCGGGACGAGCAGTACTTC. Translation: CSTRQGRDEQYF.

CDR3 sequence: CASSLVAAGGQTQYF. The CDR3 DNA follows: TGTGCCAGCAGCTTAGTAGCGGCAGGGGGGCAGACCCAGTACTTC. This chain connects TRBV7-2 to TRBJ2-5; maybe TRBD1 (7 bases). The V gene lost 1 base and the J gene lost 6 bases, with 15 bases spanning the gap. CDR1 SGHTA and CDR2 FQGNSA come from the germline V gene. The CDR3 extends over 15 amino acids.

This clone was counted a few times. The rearrangement links TRBV12-5 to TRBJ2-7, with a weak D call TRBD1 (5 bases). The CDR3 consists of 12 residues. The germline CDR1 and CDR2 sequences are LGHNT and FRNRAP. Trimming left V 5 bases short and J 1 base short, with 6 bases between. The CDR3, as DNA: TGTGCTAGTGGTCGACAGTCCTACGAGCAGTACTTC. Protein: CASGRQSYEQYF.

This clone was seen only a few times. V is TRBV7-8 and J is TRBJ1-2, with 10 bases that match TRBD1. CDR1 is SGHVS and CDR2 is FQNEAQ in the germline V gene. This CDR3 is 15 amino acids long. The V segment lost 4 bases and the J segment 8 bases; nucleotides outside the gene matches: 10. As DNA, the CDR3 is TGTGCCAGCAGCTCCTTCCGGGACAGGGGAAACGGCTACACCTTC. It codes for CASSSFRDRGNGYTF.

V is TRBV6-1 and J is TRBJ2-6, with D possibly matching TRBD1 (6 bases). Trimming removed 4 bases at V and 2 bases at J, with 9 bases between. The CDR3 is 15 residues long. Germline V lookup: CDR1 MNHNS, CDR2 SASEGT. CDR3 protein: CASSVQGAGANVLTF. CDR3 DNA: TGTGCCAGCAGTGTACAGGGAGCTGGGGCCAACGTCCTGACTTTC.

This clone has only a few counts. The genes are TRBV5-1 and TRBJ2-6; D gene ambiguous. Germline CDR1 SGHRS, CDR2 YFSETQ. This CDR3 comprises 13 residues. The V and J ends lost 9 bases and 4 bases respectively, with 11 bases between them. CDR3 DNA sequence: TGCGCCACCCTGGGATCCGGGGCCAACGTCCTGACTTTC. This encodes CATLGSGANVLTF.